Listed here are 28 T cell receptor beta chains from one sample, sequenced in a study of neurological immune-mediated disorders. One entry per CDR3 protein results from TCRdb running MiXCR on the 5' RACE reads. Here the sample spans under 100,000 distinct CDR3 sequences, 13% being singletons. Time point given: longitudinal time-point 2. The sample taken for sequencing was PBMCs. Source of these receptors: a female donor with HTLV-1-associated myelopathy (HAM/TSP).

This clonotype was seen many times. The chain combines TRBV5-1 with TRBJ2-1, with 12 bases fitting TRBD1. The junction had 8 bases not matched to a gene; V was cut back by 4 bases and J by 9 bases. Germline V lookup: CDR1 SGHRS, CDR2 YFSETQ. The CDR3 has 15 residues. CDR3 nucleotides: TGCGCCAGCAGCAACCAGGGACAGGGGGCGGGTGAGCAGTTCTTC. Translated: CASSNQGQGAGEQFF.

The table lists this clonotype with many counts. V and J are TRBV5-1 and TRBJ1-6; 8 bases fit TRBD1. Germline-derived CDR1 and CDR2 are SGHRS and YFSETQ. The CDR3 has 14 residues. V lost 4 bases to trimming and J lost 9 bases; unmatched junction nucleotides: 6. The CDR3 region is CASSDGQGGSPLHF. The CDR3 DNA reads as TGCGCCAGCAGCGACGGACAGGGAGGTTCACCCCTCCACTTT.

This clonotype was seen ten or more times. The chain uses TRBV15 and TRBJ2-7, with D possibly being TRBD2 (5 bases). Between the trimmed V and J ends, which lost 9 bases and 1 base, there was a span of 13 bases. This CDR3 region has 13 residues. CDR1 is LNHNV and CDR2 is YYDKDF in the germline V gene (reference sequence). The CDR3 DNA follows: TGTGCCACAGAAGGAGGAACATCCTACGAGCAGTACTTC. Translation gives CATEGGTSYEQYF.

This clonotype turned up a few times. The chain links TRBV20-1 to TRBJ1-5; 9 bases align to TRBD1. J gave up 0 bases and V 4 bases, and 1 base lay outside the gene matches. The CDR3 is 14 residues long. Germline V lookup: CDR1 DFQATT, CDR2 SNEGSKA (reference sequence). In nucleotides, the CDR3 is TGCAGTGCTAACAGGGGGCCTAGCAATCAGCCCCAGCATTTT. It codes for CSANRGPSNQPQHF.

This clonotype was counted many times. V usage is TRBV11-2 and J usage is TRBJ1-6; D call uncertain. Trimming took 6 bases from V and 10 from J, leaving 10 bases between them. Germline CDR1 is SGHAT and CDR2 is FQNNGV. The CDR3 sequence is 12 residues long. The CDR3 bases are TGTGCCAGCAGTCCCCCGGGGTCACCCCTCCACTTT. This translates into CASSPPGSPLHF.

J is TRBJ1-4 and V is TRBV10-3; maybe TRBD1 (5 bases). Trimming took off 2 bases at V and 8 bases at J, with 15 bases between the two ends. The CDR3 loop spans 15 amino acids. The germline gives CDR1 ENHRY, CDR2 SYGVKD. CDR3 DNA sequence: TGTGCCATCAGTGAGGATAACACCCGGGGGGAAAAACTGTTTTTT. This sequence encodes CAISEDNTRGEKLFF.

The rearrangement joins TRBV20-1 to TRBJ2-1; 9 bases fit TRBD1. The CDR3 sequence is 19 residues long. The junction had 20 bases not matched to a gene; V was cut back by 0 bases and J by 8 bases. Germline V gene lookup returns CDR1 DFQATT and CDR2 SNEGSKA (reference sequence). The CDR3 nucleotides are TGCAGTGCTAGAGATGCAGGGAGGGCCGGGACAGGGATGAATGATGAGCAGTTCTTC. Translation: CSARDAGRAGTGMNDEQFF.

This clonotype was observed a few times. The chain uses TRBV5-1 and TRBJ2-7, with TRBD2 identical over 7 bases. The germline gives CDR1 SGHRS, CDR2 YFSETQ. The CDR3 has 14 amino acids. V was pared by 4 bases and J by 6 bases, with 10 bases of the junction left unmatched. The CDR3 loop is CASSSGTAISEQYF. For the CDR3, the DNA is TGCGCCAGCAGCAGCGGGACGGCAATTAGCGAGCAGTACTTC.

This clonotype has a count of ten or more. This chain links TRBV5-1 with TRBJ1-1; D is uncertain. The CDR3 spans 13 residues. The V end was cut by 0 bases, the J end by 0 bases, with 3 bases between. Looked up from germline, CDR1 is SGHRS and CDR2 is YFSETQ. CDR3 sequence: CASSLGLNTEAFF. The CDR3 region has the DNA TGCGCCAGCAGCTTGGGCTTGAACACTGAAGCTTTCTTT.

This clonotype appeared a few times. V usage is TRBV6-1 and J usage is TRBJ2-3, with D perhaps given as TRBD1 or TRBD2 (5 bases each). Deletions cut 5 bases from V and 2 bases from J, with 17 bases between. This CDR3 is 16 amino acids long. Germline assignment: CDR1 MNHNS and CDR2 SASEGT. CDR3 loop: CASSSRFGTYTDTQYF. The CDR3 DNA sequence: TGTGCCAGCAGTTCCCGGTTCGGGACCTACACAGATACGCAGTATTTT.

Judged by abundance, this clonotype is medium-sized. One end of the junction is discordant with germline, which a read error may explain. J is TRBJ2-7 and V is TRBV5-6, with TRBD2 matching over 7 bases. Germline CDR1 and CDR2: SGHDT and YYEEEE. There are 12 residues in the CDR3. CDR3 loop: CASTLGGNEQYF. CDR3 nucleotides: TGTGCCAGCACCTTGGGAGGGAACGAGCAGTACTTC.

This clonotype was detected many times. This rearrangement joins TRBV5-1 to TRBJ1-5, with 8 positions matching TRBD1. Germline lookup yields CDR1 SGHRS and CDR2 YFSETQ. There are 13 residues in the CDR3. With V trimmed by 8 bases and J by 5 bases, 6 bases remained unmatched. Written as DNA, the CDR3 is TGCGCCAGTAGGACAGGGTTGGATCAGCCCCAGCATTTT. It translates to CASRTGLDQPQHF.

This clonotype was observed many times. The CDR3 spells CASSLGLVTNEQFF. The CDR3 DNA is TGTGCCAGCAGCCTAGGACTCGTTACCAATGAGCAGTTCTTC. The V gene is TRBV14, the J gene TRBJ2-1; the D gene is possibly TRBD2 (5 bases). With 4 bases removed from V and 6 bases from J, the gap between germline ends came to 13 bases. The CDR3 extends over 14 amino acids. Looked up from germline, CDR1 is SGHDN and CDR2 is FVKESK.

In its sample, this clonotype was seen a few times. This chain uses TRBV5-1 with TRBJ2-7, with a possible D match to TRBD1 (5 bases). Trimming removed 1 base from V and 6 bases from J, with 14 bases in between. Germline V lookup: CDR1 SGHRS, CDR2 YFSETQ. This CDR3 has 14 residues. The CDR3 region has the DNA TGCGCCAGCAGCTTGAACATACCCCAGGGCGAGCAGTACTTC. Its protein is CASSLNIPQGEQYF.

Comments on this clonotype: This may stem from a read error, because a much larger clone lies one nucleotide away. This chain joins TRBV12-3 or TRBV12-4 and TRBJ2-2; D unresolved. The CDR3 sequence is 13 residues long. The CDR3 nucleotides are TGTGCCAACAGTTTCCGACTCACCGGGGAGCTGTTTTTT. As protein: CANSFRLTGELFF.

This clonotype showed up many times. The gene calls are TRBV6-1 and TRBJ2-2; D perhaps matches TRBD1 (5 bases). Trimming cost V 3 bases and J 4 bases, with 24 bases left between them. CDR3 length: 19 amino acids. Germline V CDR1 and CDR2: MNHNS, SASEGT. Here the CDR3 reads CASSEKRGPPFIGTGELFF. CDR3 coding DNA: TGTGCCAGCAGTGAGAAAAGGGGCCCGCCTTTTATAGGCACCGGGGAGCTGTTTTTT.

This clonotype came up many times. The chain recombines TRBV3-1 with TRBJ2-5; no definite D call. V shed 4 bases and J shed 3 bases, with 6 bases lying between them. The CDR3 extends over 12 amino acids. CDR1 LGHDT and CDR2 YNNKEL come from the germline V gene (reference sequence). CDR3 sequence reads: CASSRAEETQYF. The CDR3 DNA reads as TGTGCCAGCAGCCGGGCCGAAGAGACCCAGTACTTC.

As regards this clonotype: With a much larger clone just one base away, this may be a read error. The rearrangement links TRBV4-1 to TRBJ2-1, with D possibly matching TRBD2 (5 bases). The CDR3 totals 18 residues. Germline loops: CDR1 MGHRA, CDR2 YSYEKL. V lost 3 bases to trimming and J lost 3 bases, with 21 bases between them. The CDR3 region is CASSQTGTGLVGYNEQFF. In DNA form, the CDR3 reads TGCGCCAGCAGCCAGACTGGCACGGGATTGGTGGGCTACAATGAGCAGTTCTTC.

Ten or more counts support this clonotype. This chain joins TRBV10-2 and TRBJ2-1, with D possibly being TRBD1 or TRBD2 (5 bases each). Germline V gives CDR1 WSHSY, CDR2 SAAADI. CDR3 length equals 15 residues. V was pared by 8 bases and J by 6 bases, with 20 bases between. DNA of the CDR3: TGCGCCAGCTGGGGAGACACCCTAGGGGCCAATGAGCAGTTCTTC. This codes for CASWGDTLGANEQFF.

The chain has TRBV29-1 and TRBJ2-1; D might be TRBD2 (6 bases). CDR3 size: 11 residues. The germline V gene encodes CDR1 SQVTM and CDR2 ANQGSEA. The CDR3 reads CVGMRGGEQFF. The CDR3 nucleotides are TGCGTCGGAATGCGGGGTGGTGAGCAGTTCTTC.

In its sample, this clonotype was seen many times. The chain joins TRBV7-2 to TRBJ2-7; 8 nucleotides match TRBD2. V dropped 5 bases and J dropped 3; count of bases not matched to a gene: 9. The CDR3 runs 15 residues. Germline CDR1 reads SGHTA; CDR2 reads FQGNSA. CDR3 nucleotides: TGTGCCAGCAGCCAGACGGGGGGGACCTTCTACGAGCAGTACTTC. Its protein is CASSQTGGTFYEQYF.

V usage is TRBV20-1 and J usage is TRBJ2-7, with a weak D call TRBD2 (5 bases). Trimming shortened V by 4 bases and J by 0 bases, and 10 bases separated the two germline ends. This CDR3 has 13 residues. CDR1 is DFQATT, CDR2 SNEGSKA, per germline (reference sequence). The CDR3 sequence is CSAIDGNSYEQYF. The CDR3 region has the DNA TGCAGTGCTATCGACGGGAACTCCTACGAGCAGTACTTC.

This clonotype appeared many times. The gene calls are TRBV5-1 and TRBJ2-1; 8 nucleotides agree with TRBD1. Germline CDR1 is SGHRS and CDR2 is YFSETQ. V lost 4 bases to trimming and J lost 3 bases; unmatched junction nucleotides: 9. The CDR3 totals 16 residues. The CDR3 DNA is TGCGCCAGCAGCGTAAACAGGGGGGAAATCTACAATGAGCAGTTCTTC. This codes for CASSVNRGEIYNEQFF. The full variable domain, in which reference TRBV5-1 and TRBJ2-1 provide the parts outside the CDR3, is KAGVTQTPRYLIKTRGQQVTLSCSPISGHRSVSWYQQTPGQGLQFLFEYFSETQRNKGNFPGRFSGRQFSNSRSEMNVSTLELGDSALYLCASSVNRGEIYNEQFFGPGTRLTVL.

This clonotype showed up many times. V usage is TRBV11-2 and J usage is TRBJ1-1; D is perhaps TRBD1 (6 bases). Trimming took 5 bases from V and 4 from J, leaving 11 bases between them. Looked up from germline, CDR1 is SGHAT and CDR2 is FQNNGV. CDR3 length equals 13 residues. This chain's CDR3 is CASSIRGGTEAFF. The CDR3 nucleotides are TGTGCCAGCAGCATCAGAGGGGGCACTGAAGCTTTCTTT.

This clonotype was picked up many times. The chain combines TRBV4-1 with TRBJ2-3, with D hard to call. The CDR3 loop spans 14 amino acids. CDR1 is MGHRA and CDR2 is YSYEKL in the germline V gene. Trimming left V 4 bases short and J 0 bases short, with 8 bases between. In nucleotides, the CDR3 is TGCGCCAGCAGCCCCTCACGGAGCACAGATACGCAGTATTTT. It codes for CASSPSRSTDTQYF.

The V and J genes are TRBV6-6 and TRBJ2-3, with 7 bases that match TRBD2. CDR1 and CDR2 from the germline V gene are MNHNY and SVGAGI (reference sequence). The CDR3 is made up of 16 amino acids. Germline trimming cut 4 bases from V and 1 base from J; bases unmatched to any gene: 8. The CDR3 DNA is TGTGCCAGCAGTTCGGAGCGGGGCCTGGGCACAGATACGCAGTATTTT. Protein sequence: CASSSERGLGTDTQYF.

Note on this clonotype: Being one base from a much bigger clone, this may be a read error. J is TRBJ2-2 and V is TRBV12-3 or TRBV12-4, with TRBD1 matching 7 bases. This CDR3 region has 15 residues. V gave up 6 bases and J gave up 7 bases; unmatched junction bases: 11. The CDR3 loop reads CASSPGTAYIGELFF. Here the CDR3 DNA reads TGTGCCAGCAGCCCGGGGACAGCATACATCGGGGAGCTGTTTTTT.

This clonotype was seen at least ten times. The CDR3 region has the DNA TGTGCCAGCAGTGCGACAGGGTTGGAGCAGTACTTC. This codes for CASSATGLEQYF. The gene calls are TRBV28 and TRBJ2-7, with TRBD1 matching over 7 bases. Germline trimming cut 5 bases from V and 7 bases from J; bases unmatched to any gene: 5. This CDR3 is 12 amino acids long. CDR1 is MDHEN and CDR2 is SYDVKM in the germline V gene.